These 10 T cell receptor beta chains came from one sample sequenced in a study of T cells after posttransplantation cyclophosphamide. Profiling relied on immunoSEQ multiplex PCR, and the TCRdb table lists in-frame clones only, not all of them. The sample has 20,000 to 25,000 clones, around 73% seen once. Source material: memory CD4+ T cells sorted from PBMCs. These receptors came from a woman aged 60-75 years in good health, CMV-negative, and a related stem cell transplant donor.

The chain employs TRBV19 and TRBJ2-2, with D possibly matching TRBD2 (6 bases). The V end was cut by 5 bases, the J end by 7 bases, with 17 bases between. This CDR3 is 15 amino acids long. Per the germline V gene, CDR1 is LNHDA and CDR2 is SQIVND (reference sequence). The CDR3 bases are TGTGCCAGTAGTGGAGGAGGGCGGAGGGTCGGGGAGCTGTTTTTT. Translated, it gives CASSGGGRRVGELFF.

This chain uses TRBV28 with TRBJ1-5; the D gene is possibly TRBD1 (5 bases). Germline-derived CDR1 and CDR2 are MDHEN and SYDVKM. Trimming pared 6 bases from V and 4 bases from J, leaving 19 bases between. The CDR3 totals 16 residues. The CDR3 DNA is TGTGCCAGCAGGGCCCGGAGGGGCCAGGTGAATCAGCCCCAGCATTTT. Amino acids: CASRARRGQVNQPQHF.

The genes are TRBV29-1 and TRBJ2-5; D may be TRBD1 (6 bases). Trimming cost V 3 bases and J 9 bases, with 14 bases left between them. Per germline, CDR1 SQVTM and CDR2 ANQGSEA. CDR3 length: 12 residues. This chain's CDR3 is CSVEMGAAAQYF. The DNA of the CDR3 is TGCAGCGTTGAGATGGGGGCCGCGGCCCAGTACTTC.

The genes are TRBV4-1 and TRBJ2-1, with 7 bases aligning to TRBD2. The germline CDR1 and CDR2 sequences are MGHRA and YSYEKL. V shed 3 bases, J shed 10 bases, and the junction held 9 bases outside the gene matches. The CDR3 consists of 14 residues. The CDR3, as DNA: TGCGCCAGCAGCCAGGTTCCTCTAGCGGCAGAGCAGTTCTTC. Protein sequence: CASSQVPLAAEQFF.

The chain has TRBV19 and TRBJ1-5, with D perhaps matching TRBD1 (5 bases). The germline V gene has CDR1 LNHDA and CDR2 SQIVND (reference sequence). V was trimmed by 2 bases and J by 4 bases, leaving 9 bases between them. This CDR3 is 14 amino acids long. The CDR3: CASSIMGGNQPQHF. CDR3 nucleotides: TGTGCCAGTAGTATAATGGGGGGGAATCAGCCCCAGCATTTT.

V is TRBV7-7 and J is TRBJ2-5, with 7 bases matching TRBD1. Unmatched junction bases numbered 3, after V lost 5 bases and J lost 3 bases. The CDR3 totals 13 residues. Germline V gene sequence: CDR1 SSHAT, CDR2 FNYEAQ (reference sequence). The CDR3 protein is CASSTDREETQYF. The CDR3 nucleotides are TGTGCCAGCAGCACCGACAGGGAAGAGACCCAGTACTTC. The full variable domain, in which reference TRBV7-7 and TRBJ2-5 provide the parts outside the CDR3, is GAGVSQSPRYKVTKRGQDVTLRCDPISSHATLYWYQQALGQGPEFLTYFNYEAQPDKSGLPSDRFSAERPEGSISTLTIQRTEQRDSAMYRCASSTDREETQYFGPGTRLLVL.

The chain uses TRBV5-1 and TRBJ1-3, with D possibly being TRBD1 (6 bases). This CDR3 spans 17 amino acids. Trimming removed 5 bases at V and 0 bases at J, with 18 bases between. Germline CDR1 SGHRS, CDR2 YFSETQ. This CDR3 reads CASRSGFPGASGNTIYF. In DNA, the CDR3 is TGCGCCAGCAGGTCCGGTTTTCCAGGGGCCTCTGGAAACACCATATATTTT.

The rearrangement uses TRBV9 and TRBJ1-2; possibly TRBD1 for D (6 bases). V lost 0 bases to trimming and J lost 5 bases, with 14 bases between them. The V gene's germline CDR1 is SGDLS and CDR2 YYNGEE. CDR3 length equals 15 residues. CDR3 amino acids: CASSVGNRVGYGYTF. The CDR3 DNA reads TGTGCCAGCAGCGTAGGAAACAGGGTCGGGTATGGCTACACCTTC.

This clone was seen more than once but under ten times. CDR3 DNA sequence: TGTGCCAGCAGCCCCAAGTTCTATTCCCCGCCCAATGAGCAGTTCTTC. Its translation: CASSPKFYSPPNEQFF. The genes are TRBV7-8 and TRBJ2-1, with unresolved D. The CDR3 has 16 amino acids. Trimming took 5 bases from V and 6 from J, leaving 20 bases between them. CDR1 is SGHVS, CDR2 FQNEAQ, per germline.

Written as DNA, the CDR3 is TGTGCCAGCAGTTTAACGCAGGGATACTACGAGCAGTACTTC. This codes for CASSLTQGYYEQYF. The chain is built from TRBV27 and TRBJ2-7, with a weak D call TRBD1 (5 bases). Trimming removed 2 bases from V and 3 bases from J, with 11 bases in between. The CDR3 runs to 14 residues. Germline V lookup: CDR1 MNHEY, CDR2 SMNVEV (reference sequence).